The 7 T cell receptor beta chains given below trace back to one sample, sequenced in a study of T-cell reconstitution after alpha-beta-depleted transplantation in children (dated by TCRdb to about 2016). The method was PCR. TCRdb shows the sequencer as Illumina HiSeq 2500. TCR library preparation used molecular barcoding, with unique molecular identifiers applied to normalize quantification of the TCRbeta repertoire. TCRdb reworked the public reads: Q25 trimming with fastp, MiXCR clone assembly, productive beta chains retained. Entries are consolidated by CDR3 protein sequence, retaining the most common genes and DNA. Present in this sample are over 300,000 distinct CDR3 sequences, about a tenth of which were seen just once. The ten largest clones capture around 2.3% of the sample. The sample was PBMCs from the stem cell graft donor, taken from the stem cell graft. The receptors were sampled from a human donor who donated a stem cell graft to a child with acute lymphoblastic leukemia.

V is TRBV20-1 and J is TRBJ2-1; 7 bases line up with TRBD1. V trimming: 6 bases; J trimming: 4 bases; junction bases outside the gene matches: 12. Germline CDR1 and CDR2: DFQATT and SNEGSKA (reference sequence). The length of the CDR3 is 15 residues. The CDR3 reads CSAQTRDRFYNEQFF. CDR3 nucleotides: TGCAGTGCCCAGACCCGGGACAGATTTTACAATGAGCAGTTCTTC.

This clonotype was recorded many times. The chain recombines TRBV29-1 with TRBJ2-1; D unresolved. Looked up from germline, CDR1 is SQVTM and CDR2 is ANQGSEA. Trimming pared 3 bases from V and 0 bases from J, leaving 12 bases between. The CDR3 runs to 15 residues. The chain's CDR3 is CSVEGSLSSYNEQFF. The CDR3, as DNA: TGCAGCGTTGAGGGCAGCTTAAGCTCCTACAATGAGCAGTTCTTC.

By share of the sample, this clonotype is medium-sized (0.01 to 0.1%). The CDR3 sequence is CANLSHLAGEAYEQYF. The CDR3 DNA is TGCGCCAACCTATCCCATCTAGCGGGAGAAGCCTACGAGCAGTACTTC. The chain employs TRBV5-1 and TRBJ2-7, with 10 bases identical to TRBD2. V dropped 9 bases and J dropped 2; count of bases not matched to a gene: 14. CDR3 size: 16 residues. Germline V CDR1 and CDR2: SGHRS, YFSETQ.

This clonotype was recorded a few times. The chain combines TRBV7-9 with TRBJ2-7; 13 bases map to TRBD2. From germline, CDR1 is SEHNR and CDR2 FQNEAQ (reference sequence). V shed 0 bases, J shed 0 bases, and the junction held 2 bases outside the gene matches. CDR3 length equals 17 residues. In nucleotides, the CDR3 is TGTGCCAGCAGCTTAGCGGGACTAGCGGGGAGCTCCTACGAGCAGTACTTC. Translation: CASSLAGLAGSSYEQYF.

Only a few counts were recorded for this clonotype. CDR3 sequence (DNA): TGTGCCAGCAGTTCCTCCGGGACAGGGATAGTAGGAGGCTACACCTTC. Amino acids: CASSSSGTGIVGGYTF. V is TRBV28 and J is TRBJ1-2; the match to TRBD1 covers 9 bases. CDR3 length: 16 residues. The V and J ends lost 4 bases and 8 bases, in that order; junction bases with no gene match: 14. Germline assignment: CDR1 MDHEN and CDR2 SYDVKM.

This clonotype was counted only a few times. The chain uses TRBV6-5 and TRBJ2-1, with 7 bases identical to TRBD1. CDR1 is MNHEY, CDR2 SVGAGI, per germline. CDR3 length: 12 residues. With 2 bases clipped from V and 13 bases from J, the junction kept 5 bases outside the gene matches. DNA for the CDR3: TGTGCCAGCAGTTACGGTACAGGGGAACAGTTCTTC. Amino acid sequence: CASSYGTGEQFF.

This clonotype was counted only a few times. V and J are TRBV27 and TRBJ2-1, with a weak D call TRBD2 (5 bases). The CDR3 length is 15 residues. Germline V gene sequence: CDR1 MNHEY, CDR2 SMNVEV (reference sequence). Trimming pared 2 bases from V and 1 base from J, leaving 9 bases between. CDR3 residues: CASSLNGNSYNEQFF. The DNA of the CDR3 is TGTGCCAGCAGTTTAAACGGGAATTCCTACAATGAGCAGTTCTTC.